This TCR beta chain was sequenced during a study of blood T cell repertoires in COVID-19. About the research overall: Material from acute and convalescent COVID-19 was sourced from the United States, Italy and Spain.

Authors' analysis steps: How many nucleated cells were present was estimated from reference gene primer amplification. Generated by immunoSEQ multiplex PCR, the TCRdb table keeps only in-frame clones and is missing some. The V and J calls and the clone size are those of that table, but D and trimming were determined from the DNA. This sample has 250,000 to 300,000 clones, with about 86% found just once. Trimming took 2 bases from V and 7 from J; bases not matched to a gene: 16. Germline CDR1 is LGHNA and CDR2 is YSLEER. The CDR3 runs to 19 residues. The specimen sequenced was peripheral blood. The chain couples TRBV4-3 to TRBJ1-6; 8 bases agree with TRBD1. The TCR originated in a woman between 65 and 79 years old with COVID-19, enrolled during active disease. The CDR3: CASSQRGPGQGPVNSPLHF. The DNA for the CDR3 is TGCGCCAGCAGCCAACGGGGCCCTGGACAGGGTCCGGTAAATTCACCCCTCCACTTT.